This T cell receptor (beta chain) was documented in a study of blood T cell repertoires in COVID-19. Across the whole study: Donors in the United States, Italy and Spain gave samples during acute or convalescent COVID-19. From T cells, B-cell-depleted T cells, or PBMCs came the material, which was cDNA or gDNA.

Measured with immunoSEQ multiplex PCR; TCRdb has only the in-frame clones, and not every one. Of under 300,000 clones listed, around 85% are singletons. The V segment lost 5 bases and the J segment 8 bases; nucleotides outside the gene matches: 8. Germline lookup yields CDR1 GTSNPN and CDR2 SVGIG (reference sequence). The CDR3 runs 15 residues. Participants were aged about 18 to 100 years from roughly 25 US areas. Cohort 3 donors were reported recovered after two negative PCRs, clearance, or symptom resolution. The sample was PBMCs or T cells enriched from blood (not recorded which). The chain recombines TRBV30 with TRBJ1-6; 11 nucleotides align to TRBD1. The sequence was obtained from a woman aged 50 to 60 who had recovered from COVID-19. CDR3 DNA sequence: TGTGCCTGGGGTAACCCGGACAGGGGGCATTCACCCCTCCACTTT. Protein product: CAWGNPDRGHSPLHF.